One sample yielded the 7 T cell receptor beta chains listed below, sequenced in a study of T cell repertoires in cytomegalovirus infection. From the reads, TCRdb called clonotypes with MiXCR, one entry per CDR3 protein. Of 480,000 or so distinct CDR3 sequences in the sample, over 9% were seen once. Specimen: PBMCs. These receptors were collected from a human donor in good health (CMV status not recorded). Some clones in this sample may be carry-over from other donors' samples.

There are many counts of this clonotype. The chain couples TRBV20-1 to TRBJ1-6; 9 bases are a match to TRBD1. Germline CDR1 and CDR2: DFQATT and SNEGSKA (reference sequence). The CDR3 extends over 17 amino acids. V shed 6 bases, J shed 0 bases, and the junction held 9 bases outside the gene matches. In DNA form, the CDR3 reads TGCAGTGCAGCGGACAGGGGTGCCCACTCCTATAATTCACCCCTCCACTTT. Protein: CSAADRGAHSYNSPLHF.

About this clonotype itself: The CDR3 does not end in the conserved phenylalanine or tryptophan, so this is likely a read error. It is unclear where the CDR3 begins or ends on the DNA, so no DNA is shown, and the CDR3 is as TCRdb lists it. The rearrangement joins TRBV4-2 to TRBJ2-1; the listed D gene, TRBD2, was not tested against the DNA. Germline loops: CDR1 LGHNA, CDR2 YNFKEQ. The CDR3 spans 17 residues, counting both ends. The CDR3 here is CASSQDSSSGGNNEPCP.

This clonotype has a handful of counts. This chain uses TRBV4-1 with TRBJ1-1, with a weak D call TRBD1 (5 bases). Trimming pared 4 bases from V and 1 base from J, leaving 10 bases between. Germline CDR1 is MGHRA and CDR2 is YSYEKL. The CDR3 spans 14 residues. The CDR3 is CASSPGRKNTEAFF. CDR3 bases: TGCGCCAGCAGCCCGGGACGGAAGAACACTGAAGCTTTCTTT.

This clonotype was observed a few times. V and J are TRBV9 and TRBJ1-1; 8 bases fit TRBD1. The CDR3 has 13 residues. The V gene's germline CDR1 is SGDLS and CDR2 YYNGEE. With V trimmed by 8 bases and J by 4 bases, 7 bases remained unmatched. For the CDR3, the DNA is TGTGCCAGTAGTCAGGGGGCCGCCACTGAAGCTTTCTTT. Its translation: CASSQGAATEAFF.

In its sample, this clonotype was seen many times. This sequence joins TRBV7-9 and TRBJ2-4, with D possibly matching TRBD2 (6 bases). The CDR3 is 14 residues long. V lost 6 bases and J 4 bases, leaving 13 bases between the germline ends. Germline-derived CDR1 and CDR2 are SEHNR and FQNEAQ (reference sequence). The CDR3 DNA is TGTGCCAGCAGTCCGCCCGGGACTAAAAACATTCAGTACTTC. Residues: CASSPPGTKNIQYF.

This clonotype was counted many times. The CDR3 DNA sequence: TGTGCCAGCAGCCCCCAGACTAGCGGGGGGGCCCCCGGGGAGCTGTTTTTT. This gives the protein CASSPQTSGGAPGELFF. The gene calls are TRBV7-6 and TRBJ2-2; 14 positions match TRBD2. The CDR3 has 17 residues. Germline CDR1 and CDR2: SGHVS and FNYEAQ. V lost 5 bases, J lost 6 bases, and 8 bases stayed unmatched. Supplemented by reference TRBV7-6 and TRBJ2-2, the full variable domain reads GAGVSQSPRYKVTKRGQDVALRCDPISGHVSLYWYRQALGQGPEFLTYFNYEAQQDKSGLPNDRFSAERPEGSISTLTIQRTEQRDSAMYRCASSPQTSGGAPGELFFGEGSRLTVL.

V usage is TRBV18 and J usage is TRBJ2-3, with 13 positions matching TRBD2. V was pared by 2 bases and J by 0 bases, with 2 bases of the junction left unmatched. Germline values: CDR1 KGHSH, CDR2 LQKENI. The CDR3 contains 17 residues. The CDR3 spells CASSPGLAGASTDTQYF. In DNA, the CDR3 is TGTGCCAGCTCACCAGGACTAGCGGGGGCGAGCACAGATACGCAGTATTTT. The full variable domain, completed using reference TRBV18 and TRBJ2-3, is NAGVMQNPRHLVRRRGQEARLRCSPMKGHSHVYWYRQLPEEGLKFMVYLQKENIIDESGMPKERFSAEFPKEGPSILRIQQVVRGDSAAYFCASSPGLAGASTDTQYFGPGTRLTVL.